The TCR beta chain under discussion was sequenced for a study of blood T cells in healthy people across ages. V was trimmed by 4 bases and J by 11 bases, leaving 23 bases between them. CDR3 size: 15 residues. Germline assignment: CDR1 SGHTA and CDR2 FQGNSA. Through a sample-barcoded 5' primer and a J-beta primer mix, a second PCR was run for roughly 7 to 11 cycles. One entry per CDR3 protein results from TCRdb running MiXCR on the 5' RACE reads. Of more than 700,000 distinct CDR3 sequences in the sample, 35% to 60% were seen once. The sequence was collected from an elderly man in good health. This rearrangement joins TRBV7-2 to TRBJ2-5; TRBD1 or TRBD2 may be the D gene (6 bases each). The sample was blood. In nucleotides, the CDR3 is TGTGCCAGCAGCTCCGGGACGGGGGCTGGGAATGAGCAGTACTTC. Translation gives CASSSGTGAGNEQYF.